The present TCR beta chain was sequenced within a study of breast tumors, draining lymph nodes, adjacent tissues. Study-wide points: Compared with basal-like, luminal-like tumors shared significantly more repertoire with nontumor tissue. The data were judged consistent with most tumor T cells coming from lymph node and expanding in tumor. Tumors had less TCR diversity than lymph nodes, more than nontumor tissue.

TCRdb recomputed calls from the multiplex PCR reads with MiXCR, one row per CDR3 protein. The table includes tens of thousands of distinct CDR3 sequences, about 60% detected once. This clonotype was counted many times. Its antigen is currently unknown. From germline, CDR1 is SGHVS and CDR2 FNYEAQ. V was clipped by 5 bases and J by 3 bases; unmatched bases: 7. The CDR3 has 16 residues. Sequenced sample: breast tumor tissue. The chain links TRBV7-6 to TRBJ2-2; 9 bases map to TRBD1. This receptor was obtained from a female donor with breast cancer. Some clones in this sample may be carry-over from other donors' samples. The CDR3 bases are TGTGCCAGCAGCGCAACCGGGACAGGGCACACCGGGGAGCTGTTTTTT. Amino acids: CASSATGTGHTGELFF.